This T cell receptor (beta chain) was retrieved from a study of shared clonotypes between healthy human individuals. The study's findings and limits: The small donor group covered limited genetic and exposure diversity. Richness estimates generally favored naive over memory subsets. Generation probability values for non-shared clonotypes were lower than those for clonotypes shared by all four donors.

The length of the CDR3 is 15 residues. From germline, CDR1 is MNHNY and CDR2 SVGAGI (reference sequence). The V gene end was trimmed by 8 bases and the J gene end by 2 bases; junction bases not matched to a gene: 5. Worth noting for this clone: As yet, its antigen is unknown.

The assay was immunoSEQ multiplex PCR, and TCRdb's table has in-frame clones only and misses some. The repertoire holds 1.4 million or so clones, with 98% as singletons. Caucasian adults living in Nashville, Tennessee, provided all samples. This TCR was recovered from a man younger than 45 in good health. The sequencing input was naive CD4+ T cells sorted from blood. Subset in this sample: CD45RA+ positively selected. The chain links TRBV6-6 to TRBJ2-6; 8 bases map to TRBD2. The CDR3 nucleotides read TGTGCCAGCCGGGAGGGAGGGACTGGGGCCAACGTCCTGACTTTC. It encodes CASREGGTGANVLTF.